The present entry profiles one TCR beta chain with its context. CDR1 is MNHNS, CDR2 SASEGT, per germline. With 4 bases clipped from V and 6 bases from J, the junction kept 12 bases outside the gene matches. The CDR3 loop spans 16 amino acids. It was with 60 Vbeta and 13 Jbeta primers that the PCR ran. Profiling relied on immunoSEQ multiplex PCR, and the TCRdb table lists in-frame clones only, not all of them. The repertoire holds 150,000 to 200,000 clones, with 82% as singletons. The data were obtained in a study of cytomegalovirus exposure and HLA in healthy donors. The sample was PBMCs. This clonotype originated in a girl aged 5 to 17 in good health and CMV-seropositive. The J gene is TRBJ2-3, the V gene TRBV6-1; the match to TRBD1 covers 8 bases. The CDR3 here is CASSARDRLFRDTQYF. The CDR3 bases are TGTGCCAGCAGTGCCCGGGACAGGTTGTTTAGGGATACGCAGTATTTT.